Each of the 28 T cell receptor beta chains below was sequenced from the same sample in a study of cytomegalovirus exposure and HLA in healthy donors. With 60 Vbeta and 13 Jbeta primers, the PCR was carried out. Clones were sequenced by immunoSEQ multiplex PCR, and TCRdb holds only the in-frame ones, with some missing. The sample includes under 200,000 clones, approximately 85% of them seen just once. The sample comprised PBMCs. The receptors come from a woman aged 50 to 60 in good health and CMV-seronegative.

The chain couples TRBV5-6 to TRBJ2-3, with TRBD2 matching 11 bases. V shed 3 bases and J 0 bases; nucleotides not matched to a gene: 0. Looked up from germline, CDR1 is SGHDT and CDR2 is YYEEEE. The CDR3 loop spans 15 amino acids. The CDR3 is CASSSSGRSTDTQYF. For the CDR3, the DNA is TGTGCCAGCAGCTCTAGCGGGAGGAGCACAGATACGCAGTATTTT.

This clone has just one count. The chain uses TRBV5-4 and TRBJ1-4; the match to TRBD1 covers 9 bases. V shed 2 bases and J 8 bases; nucleotides not matched to a gene: 10. The CDR3 runs to 16 residues. The germline gives CDR1 SGHNT, CDR2 YYREEE (reference sequence). In DNA, the CDR3 is TGTGCCAGCAGCTTAAAACAGGGGGCAGGAAGGGAAAAACTGTTTTTT. Translating it yields CASSLKQGAGREKLFF.

This rearrangement joins TRBV6-4 to TRBJ2-1, with D unresolved. Trimming removed 3 bases at V and 6 bases at J, with 9 bases between. The CDR3 contains 13 residues. CDR1 and CDR2 (germline): MRHNA, SNTAGT. The CDR3 is CASSEQSFNEQFF. The CDR3 DNA reads as TGTGCCAGCAGTGAACAGTCATTCAATGAGCAGTTCTTC.

In this sample, this clone turned up once. CDR3 protein: CAWGYGGSQPQHF. The CDR3 nucleotides are TGTGCCTGGGGTTATGGGGGCAGTCAGCCCCAGCATTTT. The chain recombines TRBV30 with TRBJ1-5; tentatively, D is TRBD1 (6 bases). The CDR3 consists of 13 residues. Per germline, CDR1 GTSNPN and CDR2 SVGIG (reference sequence). Trimming shortened V by 5 bases and J by 6 bases, and 14 bases separated the two germline ends.

A single count supports this clone. The genes are TRBV27 and TRBJ2-7; possible D gene TRBD1, 6 bases. V gave up 6 bases and J gave up 3 bases, with 15 bases separating them. The CDR3 extends over 14 amino acids. Per the germline V gene, CDR1 is MNHEY and CDR2 is SMNVEV (reference sequence). As DNA, the CDR3 is TGTGCCAGCAGAAGGACAGCCAATTACTACGAGCAGTACTTC. Its translation: CASRRTANYYEQYF.

This chain links TRBV7-7 with TRBJ2-1; TRBD2 matches at 10 bases. Germline loops: CDR1 SSHAT, CDR2 FNYEAQ (reference sequence). V was clipped by 5 bases and J by 6 bases; unmatched bases: 10. The CDR3 spans 16 residues. CDR3 protein: CASSGAWTSGSNEQFF. The CDR3 region has the DNA TGTGCCAGCAGCGGGGCCTGGACTAGCGGTAGCAATGAGCAGTTCTTC.

This clone has only one observation. The chain is built from TRBV11-1 and TRBJ2-2; D ambiguous. Germline V gene lookup returns CDR1 SGHAT and CDR2 FQDESV (reference sequence). V was trimmed by 4 bases and J by 7 bases, leaving 10 bases between them. The CDR3 has 13 amino acids. CDR3 coding DNA: TGTGCCAGCAGCTCTGCCGACAACGGGGAGCTGTTTTTT. Protein product: CASSSADNGELFF.

V usage is TRBV4-1 and J usage is TRBJ2-7, with D possibly TRBD2 on 5 matching bases. Germline loops: CDR1 MGHRA, CDR2 YSYEKL. V dropped 1 base and J dropped 1 base, with 11 bases sitting between them. This CDR3 is 15 amino acids long. DNA of the CDR3: TGCGCCAGCAGCCAAGCCCCTCCGGGGTCCTACGAGCAGTACTTC. Encoded protein: CASSQAPPGSYEQYF.

The V and J genes are TRBV7-8 and TRBJ1-4, with no clear D. CDR1 is SGHVS and CDR2 is FQNEAQ in the germline V gene. V shed 1 base and J shed 8 bases, with 17 bases lying between them. This CDR3 is built from 16 residues. The DNA for the CDR3 is TGTGCCAGCAGCTTAGACCGTGGCGCCGCGGAGGAAAAACTGTTTTTT. Residues: CASSLDRGAAEEKLFF. Supplemented by reference TRBV7-8 and TRBJ1-4, the full variable domain reads GAGVSQSPRYKVAKRGQDVALRCDPISGHVSLFWYQQALGQGPEFLTYFQNEAQLDKSGLPSDRFFAERPEGSVSTLKIQRTQQEDSAVYLCASSLDRGAAEEKLFFGSGTQLSVL.

The chain uses TRBV27 and TRBJ2-1, with 7 bases identical to TRBD2. Germline V gene data show CDR1 as MNHEY and CDR2 as SMNVEV (reference sequence). CDR3 length: 15 amino acids. J was trimmed by 0 bases and V by 6 bases; bases with no gene match: 5. The CDR3 nucleotides are TGTGCCAGCAGCGGGAGGTGGAGCTCCTACAATGAGCAGTTCTTC. It yields the protein CASSGRWSSYNEQFF.

The V and J genes are TRBV29-1 and TRBJ2-7, with D unresolved. V shed 6 bases and J shed 5 bases, with 8 bases lying between them. Germline V lookup: CDR1 SQVTM, CDR2 ANQGSEA. This CDR3 contains 10 residues. The CDR3, as DNA: TGCAGCGTGGTCGAGAACGAGCAGTACTTC. Translating gives CSVVENEQYF.

This sequence joins TRBV13 and TRBJ2-1; 13 bases align to TRBD2. From germline, CDR1 is PRHDT and CDR2 FYEKMQ (reference sequence). Trimming at V came to 5 bases and at J to 6 bases, leaving 13 bases not matched to a gene. The CDR3 runs 18 residues. The CDR3 sequence is CASSPGLAGVSFSNEQFF. The CDR3 coding sequence is TGTGCCAGCAGCCCAGGACTAGCGGGGGTCTCTTTCTCCAATGAGCAGTTCTTC.

V and J are TRBV5-5 and TRBJ2-1; D possibly corresponds to TRBD1 (6 bases). This CDR3 comprises 15 residues. Germline loops: CDR1 SGHKS, CDR2 YYEKEE (reference sequence). V lost 4 bases, J lost 2 bases, and 13 bases lay in between. The CDR3: CASSERGDTYNEQFF. CDR3 DNA: TGTGCCAGCAGCGAACGAGGGGACACCTACAATGAGCAGTTCTTC.

The chain links TRBV27 to TRBJ2-1; a possible D gene is TRBD2 (6 bases). CDR1 and CDR2 (germline): MNHEY, SMNVEV (reference sequence). This CDR3 has 16 amino acids. V shed 10 bases and J shed 0 bases, with 19 bases lying between them. The CDR3 DNA follows: TGTGCCACCACCGGGGCGGGGTTGAGCTCCTACAATGAGCAGTTCTTC. Its translation: CATTGAGLSSYNEQFF.

The J gene is TRBJ2-3, the V gene TRBV7-9; 8 bases line up with TRBD2. CDR1 and CDR2 from the germline V gene are SEHNR and FQNEAQ (reference sequence). V lost 0 bases, J lost 2 bases, and 7 bases stayed unmatched. The CDR3 length is 17 residues. Here the CDR3 reads CASSLALTREVTDTQYF. CDR3 bases: TGTGCCAGCAGCTTAGCGCTGACGCGGGAGGTCACAGATACGCAGTATTTT. Supplemented by reference TRBV7-9 and TRBJ2-3, the full variable domain reads DTGVSQNPRHKITKRGQNVTFRCDPISEHNRLYWYRQTLGQGPEFLTYFQNEAQLEKSRLLSDRFSAERPKGSFSTLEIQRTEQGDSAMYLCASSLALTREVTDTQYFGPGTRLTVL.

The chain recombines TRBV27 with TRBJ1-1; a possible D gene is TRBD1 (5 bases). This CDR3 spans 14 amino acids. In germline, CDR1 is MNHEY, CDR2 SMNVEV (reference sequence). Trimming removed 3 bases from V and 1 base from J, with 9 bases in between. In nucleotides, the CDR3 is TGTGCCAGCAGTTTCTCCGGGGGGAACACTGAAGCTTTCTTT. Protein sequence: CASSFSGGNTEAFF.

CDR3 region: CAISTGNYGYTF. CDR3 nucleotide sequence: TGTGCCATATCGACAGGGAACTATGGCTACACCTTC. The chain uses TRBV10-3 and TRBJ1-2; 7 positions match TRBD1. This CDR3 is 12 amino acids long. Germline assignment: CDR1 ENHRY and CDR2 SYGVKD. With 9 bases clipped from V and 2 bases from J, the junction kept 3 bases outside the gene matches.

The chain employs TRBV11-3 and TRBJ2-1, with 12 nucleotides matching TRBD2. With 6 bases clipped from V and 9 bases from J, the junction kept 9 bases outside the gene matches. Per the germline V gene, CDR1 is SGHNT and CDR2 is YENEEA. The CDR3 length is 15 residues. The CDR3 is CASSSGLAGSTEQFF. Written as DNA, the CDR3 is TGTGCCAGCAGTTCTGGACTAGCGGGAAGTACTGAGCAGTTCTTC. Supplemented by reference TRBV11-3 and TRBJ2-1, the full variable domain reads EAGVVQSPRYKIIEKKQPVAFWCNPISGHNTLYWYLQNLGQGPELLIRYENEEAVDDSQLPKDRFSAERLKGVDSTLKIQPAELGDSAVYLCASSSGLAGSTEQFFGPGTRLTVL.

The rearrangement uses TRBV6-1 and TRBJ1-4, with 9 bases matching TRBD1. Germline V gene data show CDR1 as MNHNS and CDR2 as SASEGT. V was clipped by 5 bases and J by 7 bases; unmatched bases: 5. The CDR3 covers 14 residues. The CDR3 is CASSTGTGREKLFF. DNA of the CDR3: TGTGCCAGCAGTACCGGGACAGGGCGTGAAAAACTGTTTTTT.

CDR3 nucleotides: TGTGCCAGCTCACCACTTGTTATAACCTACAATGAGCAGTTCTTC. It specifies CASSPLVITYNEQFF. The chain recombines TRBV18 with TRBJ2-1; D gene uncertain. Germline V CDR1 and CDR2: KGHSH, LQKENI. Trimming removed 1 base from V and 2 bases from J, with 9 bases in between. CDR3 size: 15 residues. Filled out from reference TRBV18 and TRBJ2-1, the complete variable domain reads NAGVMQNPRHLVRRRGQEARLRCSPMKGHSHVYWYRQLPEEGLKFMVYLQKENIIDESGMPKERFSAEFPKEGPSILRIQQVVRGDSAAYFCASSPLVITYNEQFFGPGTRLTVL.

This clone appeared a single time. The CDR3 coding sequence is TGTGCCTGGAGTGTAGGCAGGGTGGATCAGCCCCAGCATTTT. It yields the protein CAWSVGRVDQPQHF. The chain links TRBV30 to TRBJ1-5; D is perhaps TRBD1 (5 bases). Looked up from germline, CDR1 is GTSNPN and CDR2 is SVGIG (reference sequence). V shed 0 bases and J shed 5 bases, with 11 bases lying between them. The CDR3 is 14 amino acids.

For the CDR3, the DNA is TGCGCCAGCAGCTTGGACAGCAACACTGAAGCTTTCTTT. Translating it yields CASSLDSNTEAFF. J is TRBJ1-1 and V is TRBV5-1, with unresolved D. CDR1 and CDR2 (germline): SGHRS, YFSETQ. The germline V and J ends were trimmed by 0 bases and 2 bases, with 5 bases remaining between them. The CDR3 sequence is 13 residues long.

The CDR3 reads CASSLPAGDEQYF. As DNA, the CDR3 is TGTGCCAGCAGCCTCCCAGCGGGGGACGAGCAGTACTTC. V gene TRBV14 combines with J gene TRBJ2-7, with 8 positions matching TRBD2. V dropped 4 bases and J dropped 5; count of bases not matched to a gene: 4. This CDR3 has 13 amino acids. Germline V lookup: CDR1 SGHDN, CDR2 FVKESK.

CDR3 region: CASSSQIVQAENTF. Written as DNA, the CDR3 is TGTGCCAGCAGCTCCCAGATTGTCCAGGCCGAGAACACCTTC. The J gene is TRBJ1-2, the V gene TRBV5-4; D gene uncertain. Germline CDR1 SGHNT, CDR2 YYREEE (reference sequence). The V end lost 3 bases, the J end lost 12 bases, and 21 bases lay between the germline ends. CDR3 size: 14 residues.

This clone was detected once. This sequence joins TRBV11-1 and TRBJ2-3, with D possibly TRBD2 on 6 matching bases. V was cut by 7 bases and J by 5 bases, with 19 bases left in between. CDR3 size: 15 residues. Per the germline V gene, CDR1 is SGHAT and CDR2 is FQDESV (reference sequence). In DNA form, the CDR3 reads TGTGCCAGCACCTACAGACTCCAAGCGGGAGATACGCAGTATTTT. Amino acid sequence: CASTYRLQAGDTQYF.

V is TRBV5-1 and J is TRBJ1-2; 7 positions match TRBD1. V lost 5 bases and J lost 0; bases outside the gene matches: 7. The CDR3 is 15 residues long. Germline V CDR1 and CDR2: SGHRS, YFSETQ. The CDR3 region has the DNA TGCGCCAGCAGATCTTTCAGGGGGTCTAACTATGGCTACACCTTC. As protein: CASRSFRGSNYGYTF.

With respect to this clone: In the same sample, other DNA sequences code for this CDR3. This chain connects TRBV27 to TRBJ2-7; TRBD2 matches 11 bases. The CDR3 is 15 residues long. Germline V gene data show CDR1 as MNHEY and CDR2 as SMNVEV (reference sequence). Trimming cost V 5 bases and J 3 bases; bases outside gene matches: 6. The CDR3: CASSPGLAGYYEQYF. For the CDR3, the DNA is TGTGCCAGCAGTCCCGGACTAGCGGGTTACTACGAGCAGTACTTC.

This clone occurred a few times. This chain connects TRBV11-2 to TRBJ2-2; unclear D gene. The V and J ends lost 1 base and 7 bases respectively, with 7 bases between them. CDR1 is SGHAT, CDR2 FQNNGV, per germline. The CDR3 covers 13 residues. CDR3 nucleotides: TGTGCCAGCAGCTTAGTTACTGACGGGGAGCTGTTTTTT. Its translation is CASSLVTDGELFF.